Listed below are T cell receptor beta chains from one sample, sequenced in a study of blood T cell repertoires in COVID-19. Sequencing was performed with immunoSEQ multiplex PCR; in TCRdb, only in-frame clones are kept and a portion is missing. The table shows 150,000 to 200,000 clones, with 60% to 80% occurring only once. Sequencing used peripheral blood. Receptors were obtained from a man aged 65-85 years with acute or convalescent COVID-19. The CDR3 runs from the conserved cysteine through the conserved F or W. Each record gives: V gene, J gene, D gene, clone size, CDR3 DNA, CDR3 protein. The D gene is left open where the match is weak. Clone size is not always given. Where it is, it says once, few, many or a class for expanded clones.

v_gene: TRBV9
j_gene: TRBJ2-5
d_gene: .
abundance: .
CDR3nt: TGTGCCAGTTCAGTCGGGATTGGCCAAGAGACCCAGTACTTC
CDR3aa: CASSVGIGQETQYF

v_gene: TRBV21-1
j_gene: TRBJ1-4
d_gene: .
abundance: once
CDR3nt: TGTGCCAGCAGCGAAGGACAGGGGGATGAAAAACTGTTTTTT
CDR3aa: CASSEGQGDEKLFF

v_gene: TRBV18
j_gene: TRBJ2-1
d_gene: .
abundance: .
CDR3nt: TGTGCCAGCTCACCACCCTCTACAGGGCGCGACAATGAGCAGTTCTTC
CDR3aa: CASSPPSTGRDNEQFF

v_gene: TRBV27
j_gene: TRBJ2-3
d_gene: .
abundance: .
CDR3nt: TGTGCCTGCGGCGGATGGGTTAGCACAGATACGCAGTATTTT
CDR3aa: CACGGWVSTDTQYF

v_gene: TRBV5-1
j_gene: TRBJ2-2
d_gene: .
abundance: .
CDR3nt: TGCGCCAGCAGCTCCACGGGGATCACCGGGGAGCTGTTTTTT
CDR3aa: CASSSTGITGELFF

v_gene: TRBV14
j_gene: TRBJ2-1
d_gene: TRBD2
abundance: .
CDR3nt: TGTGCCAGCAGCCAAGTAGGGGGGACTAGCGGGAGGGCCTATGAGCAGTTCTTC
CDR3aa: CASSQVGGTSGRAYEQFF

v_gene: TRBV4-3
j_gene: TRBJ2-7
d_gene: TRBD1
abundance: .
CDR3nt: TGCGCCAGCAGCCATGAATGGACAGGAACTTACGAGCAGTACTTC
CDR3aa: CASSHEWTGTYEQYF

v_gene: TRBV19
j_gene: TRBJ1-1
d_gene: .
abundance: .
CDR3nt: TGTGCCAGTAGTATGATTCGGGGGGAAGAAGCTTTCTTT
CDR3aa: CASSMIRGEEAFF

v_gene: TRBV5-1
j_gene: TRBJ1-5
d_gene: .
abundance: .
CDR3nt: TGCGCCAGCAGCTTGACAGGTGGTCGAGATCAGTCCCAGCATTTT
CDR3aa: CASSLTGGRDQSQHF

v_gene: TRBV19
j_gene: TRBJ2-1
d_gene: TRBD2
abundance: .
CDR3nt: TGTGCCAGTAAGGGACTAGCGGGAGGTGCAGATGAGCAGTTCTTC
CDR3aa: CASKGLAGGADEQFF

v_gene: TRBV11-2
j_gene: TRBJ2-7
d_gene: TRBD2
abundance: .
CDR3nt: TGTGCCAGCAGCGCGGCGGGGGGACACTACGAGCAGTACTTC
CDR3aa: CASSAAGGHYEQYF

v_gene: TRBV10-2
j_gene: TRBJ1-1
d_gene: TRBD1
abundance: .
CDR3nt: TGCGCCAGCAGGTCCGGGACAGGGTTGAACACTGAAGCTTTCTTT
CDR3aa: CASRSGTGLNTEAFF

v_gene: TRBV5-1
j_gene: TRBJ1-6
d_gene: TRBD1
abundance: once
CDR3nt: TGCGCCAGCAGCTTGGGACGACAGGGGAGCTCCTATAATTCACCCCTCCACTTT
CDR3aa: CASSLGRQGSSYNSPLHF

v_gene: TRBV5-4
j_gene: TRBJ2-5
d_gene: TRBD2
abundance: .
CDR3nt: TGTGCCACGAAAGAGGGGACTAACCAAGAGACCCAGTACTTC
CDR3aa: CATKEGTNQETQYF

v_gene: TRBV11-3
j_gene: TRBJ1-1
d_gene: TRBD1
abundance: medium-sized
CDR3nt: TGTGCCAGCAGCCCCGGACAGGTTGAAGCTTTCTTT
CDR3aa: CASSPGQVEAFF

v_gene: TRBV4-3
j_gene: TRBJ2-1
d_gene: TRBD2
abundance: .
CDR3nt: TGCGCCAGCAGCCAAGAGGGGCTAGCGGGCCTACATGAGCAGTTCTTC
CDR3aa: CASSQEGLAGLHEQFF

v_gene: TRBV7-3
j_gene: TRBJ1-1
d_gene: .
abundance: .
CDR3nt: TGTGCCAGCAGTCAGGGTCAGAACACTGAAGCTTTCTTT
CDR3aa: CASSQGQNTEAFF